This is a list of T cell receptor beta chains from one sample in a study of early T cells in non-severe SARS-CoV-2 infection. In TCRdb, the 5' RACE reads were re-called with MiXCR into one record per CDR3 protein. The sample carries more than 65,000 distinct CDR3 sequences, approximately 14% recorded once. The sequencing used whole blood, collected at baseline. The receptors here all came from an adult who was a healthcare worker with PCR-confirmed SARS-CoV-2 infection or an uninfected control (not recorded which). CDR3s include the opening cysteine and the closing phenylalanine or tryptophan.

j_call,cdr3_length,v_call,cdr3_aa
TRBJ1-5,16,TRBV6-1,CASSEEAGYSNQPQHF
TRBJ1-1,11,TRBV6-1,CASDRRSEAFF
TRBJ2-1,14,TRBV7-9,CASSTYRVCNEQFF
TRBJ1-1,15,TRBV30,CAWKYGDRANTEAFF
TRBJ2-7,13,TRBV7-6,CASSTFEGSEQYF
TRBJ2-3,14,TRBV4-1,CASSQGGVTDTQYF
TRBJ2-7,15,TRBV13,CASSLWLADSYEQYF
TRBJ1-2,13,TRBV28,CASSRTTNYGYTF
TRBJ2-3,13,TRBV7-8,CASSGDRGDTQYF
TRBJ2-3,17,TRBV29-1,CSVAGRITRPSTDTQYF
TRBJ2-2,16,TRBV14,CASSPPRRRGPGELFF
TRBJ2-1,17,TRBV3-1,CASSYRTGGVLNNEQFF
TRBJ2-1,15,TRBV28,CASSSAGSSYNEQFF
TRBJ2-6,14,TRBV29-1,CSAHEGSGANVLTF
TRBJ2-2,13,TRBV6-2/TRBV6-3,CASSHGRNGELFF
TRBJ2-3,15,TRBV24-1,CATSDSREPTDTQYF
TRBJ2-2,14,TRBV7-9,CASSGPTNTGELFF
TRBJ2-7,13,TRBV2,CASVSGSSYEQYF
TRBJ2-2,16,TRBV20-1,CSARDMGGWETGELFF
TRBJ2-5,16,TRBV12-3/TRBV12-4,CASSPRLAGEGETQYF